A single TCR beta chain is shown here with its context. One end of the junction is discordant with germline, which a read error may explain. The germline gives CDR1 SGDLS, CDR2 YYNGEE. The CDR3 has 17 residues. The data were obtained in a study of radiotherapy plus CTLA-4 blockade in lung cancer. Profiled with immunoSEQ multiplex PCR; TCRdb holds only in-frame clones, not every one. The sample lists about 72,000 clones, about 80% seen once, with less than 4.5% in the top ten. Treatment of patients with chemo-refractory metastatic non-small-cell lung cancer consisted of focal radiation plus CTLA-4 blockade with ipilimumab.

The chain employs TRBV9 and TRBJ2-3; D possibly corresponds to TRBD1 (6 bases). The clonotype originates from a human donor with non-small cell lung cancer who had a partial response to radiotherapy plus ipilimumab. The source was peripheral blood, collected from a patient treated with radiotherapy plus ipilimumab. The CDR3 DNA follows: TGTGCCAGCAGCGTAGCGGTCGGAAGGGGGATCACAAATACGCAGTATTTT. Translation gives CASSVAVGRGITNTQYF.